The clone carrying this T cell receptor (beta chain) was picked up a small number of times. The sample comes from a study of early T cells in non-severe SARS-CoV-2 infection. Study-wide context: Whole-blood bulk RNA, unsorted, was sequenced, and chains were unpaired.

This CDR3 contains 14 residues. Unmatched junction bases numbered 5, after V lost 6 bases and J lost 4 bases. In germline, CDR1 is MNHEY, CDR2 SMNVEV (reference sequence). Separate cDNA molecules each had unique molecular identifiers attached to them. TCRdb recomputed calls from the 5' RACE reads with MiXCR, one row per CDR3 protein. This sample has around 68,000 distinct CDR3 sequences, with about 12% found just once. The receptor comes from an adult who was a healthcare worker with PCR-confirmed SARS-CoV-2 infection or an uninfected control (not recorded which). Sample: whole blood, taken at baseline. The chain joins TRBV27 to TRBJ2-5, with TRBD1 identical over 10 bases. The CDR3 reads CASSSGQGGETQYF. CDR3 DNA: TGTGCCAGCAGCTCCGGACAGGGGGGAGAGACCCAGTACTTC.